The rows below give T cell receptor beta chains drawn from one sample of a study of regulatory T cells in long-lasting Graves disease. TCRdb used MiXCR to reprocess the multiplex PCR reads, holding one entry per CDR3 protein. Here the sample spans approximately 400,000 distinct CDR3 sequences, about 16% being singletons. These data were likewise used in another study, on T cells in Graves' hyperthyroidism and ophthalmopathy.

Sequencing used peripheral blood mononuclear cells (PBMCs), obtained at new diagnosis, from a patient treated with antithyroid drugs. The receptors were sampled from a woman aged 30 to 39 with Graves disease. Each CDR3 is given with its conserved first and last residue. The D gene is left open where the match is weak. The size field is filled for only some rows; it gives once, few, many or a size class.

j_call v_call clone_size d_call cdr3_nt cdr3_aa
TRBJ2-1 TRBV2 many TRBD2 TGTGCCAGCACGTCCCTACGGGAGGGCCGGTCTTTCTATGAGCAGTTCTTC CASTSLREGRSFYEQFF
TRBJ2-5 TRBV7-9 few - TGTGCCAGCAGCTTAATTCAGGGGGGCGGGGAGGAGACCCAGTACTTC CASSLIQGGGEETQYF
TRBJ2-7 TRBV10-2 - - TGCGCCAGCCTGGACTCAGAGACTACCAACGAGCAGTACTTC CASLDSETTNEQYF
TRBJ1-1 TRBV3-1 - - TGTGCCAGCAGCCGAAGTTACAGGGTTGGTTTGGACACTGAAGCTTTCTTT CASSRSYRVGLDTEAFF
TRBJ2-1 TRBV10-2 - TRBD2 TGCGCCAGCTGTCAGCGGGAGCGGTACTACAATGAGCAGTTCTTC CASCQRERYYNEQFF
TRBJ1-5 TRBV2 - TRBD1 TGTGCCAGCAGTGTGGGGGACAGCTATCAGCCCCGGCATTTT CASSVGDSYQPRHF
TRBJ2-7 TRBV6-1 many TRBD2 TGTGCCATTACCTCAGGACTAGCGGTATACGAGCAGTACTTC CAITSGLAVYEQYF
TRBJ1-5 TRBV10-3 - - TGTGCCATCAGTGTTGGGGGGAATAATCAGCCCCAGCATTTT CAISVGGNNQPQHF
TRBJ1-3 TRBV9 - - TGTGCCAGCAGCGTAGGGGACTCTGGAAACACCATATATTTT CASSVGDSGNTIYF
TRBJ1-1 TRBV4-1 few - TGCGCCAGCAGCCAAGAACCCTTGGGTGGGAACACTGAAGCTTTCTTT CASSQEPLGGNTEAFF
TRBJ1-4 TRBV28 - - TGTGCCAGCAGTAACCCGACAATTACCGAAAAACTGTTTTTT CASSNPTITEKLFF
TRBJ2-3 TRBV30 many TRBD2 TGTGCCTGGAGTGACCCTCTAGCGGGAGGGTTGGATACGCAGTATTTT CAWSDPLAGGLDTQYF
TRBJ2-1 TRBV7-2 many TRBD1 TGTGCCAGCAGCTTCGGCGGGCCTGGGACAGGTATTTACAATGAGCAGTTCTTC CASSFGGPGTGIYNEQFF
TRBJ2-7 TRBV28 - TRBD2 TGTGCCGCCCGCCCAGCGGGGGGCACCTACGAGCAGTACTTC CAARPAGGTYEQYF
TRBJ1-6 TRBV6-1 - TRBD1 TGTGCCAGCAGTCGGGACAGGGGTTCACCCCTCCACTTT CASSRDRGSPLHF
TRBJ1-1 TRBV12-3/TRBV12-4 many - TGTGCCAGCAGTCCTCGGAGGACGAACACTGAAGCTTTCTTT CASSPRRTNTEAFF
TRBJ1-2 TRBV29-1 - - TGCAGCGTTGAAGTGGGGGGAGGCGTAGGCTACACCTTC CSVEVGGGVGYTF
TRBJ2-7 TRBV10-3 many - TGTGCCATCACCCCCCAACCCAGGGAGTTCTACGAGCAGTACTTC CAITPQPREFYEQYF
TRBJ2-7 TRBV5-1 many - TGTGCCAGCAGTTTTGGTCAGGGATCCTACGAGCAGTACTTC CASSFGQGSYEQYF
TRBJ1-5 TRBV6-5 many - TGTGCCAGCAGTTATCCTGGTCAGCCCCAGCATTTT CASSYPGQPQHF
TRBJ2-7 TRBV3-1 many TRBD2 TGTGCCAGCAGGGATGGACTAGCGAGCGGCGAGCAGTACTTC CASRDGLASGEQYF
TRBJ2-1 TRBV6-5 many TRBD2 TGTGCCAGCAGTTGGGGACTAGCGGGAGGGAGCTCCTACAATGAGCAGTTCTTC CASSWGLAGGSSYNEQFF
TRBJ1-2 TRBV2 many - TGTGCCAGCAGTGAGGAGGGGTTAAACTATGGCTACACCTTC CASSEEGLNYGYTF
TRBJ2-5 TRBV12-3/TRBV12-4 many TRBD2 TGTGCCAGCAATAGCGGGAGGGCCGAGGAGACCCAGTACTTC CASNSGRAEETQYF
TRBJ2-5 TRBV13 many TRBD2 TGTGCCAGCAGCTTCGGGACTAGCGGGAGGCGCCTCGGGCCGACCCAGTACTTC CASSFGTSGRRLGPTQYF
TRBJ1-2 TRBV18 many - TGTGCCAGCTCACCAGAGACAACCTATGGCTACACCTTC CASSPETTYGYTF
TRBJ2-5 TRBV15 few - TGTGCCACCACCAAACGGACAGATCAAGAGACCCAGTACTTC CATTKRTDQETQYF
TRBJ2-2 TRBV6-4 few - TGTGCCAGCAGTCGGACGGACACCGGGGAGCTGTTTTTT CASSRTDTGELFF
TRBJ1-1 TRBV29-1 few - TGCAGCGTTGAAGATCAACAGGACACTGAAGCTTTCTTT CSVEDQQDTEAFF
TRBJ2-3 TRBV7-3 - - TGTGCCAGCAGCCGGTCCGGGGGCACAGATACGCAGTATTTT CASSRSGGTDTQYF
TRBJ2-2 TRBV5-1 - TRBD2 TGCGCCAGCAGCTTGCTAGCGGGAGCTACCGGGGAGCTGTTTTTT CASSLLAGATGELFF
TRBJ2-7 TRBV5-5 few TRBD2 TGTGCCAGCACCACCACTAGCGGGACTAGATTCTACGAGCAGTACTTC CASTTTSGTRFYEQYF
TRBJ1-1 TRBV30 - - TGTGCCTGGAGTTCTCACAGGGAGATAGAAGCTTTCTTT CAWSSHREIEAFF
TRBJ1-6 TRBV14 few TRBD1 TGTGCCAGCAGCCAAGATGGAGTGTGGGGGACAGGGAGTTCACCCCTCCACTTT CASSQDGVWGTGSSPLHF
TRBJ2-1 TRBV11-2 many - TGTGCCAGCAGCCTTCCAGCGGACCCTGTAAACGATGAGCAGTTCTTC CASSLPADPVNDEQFF
TRBJ1-5 TRBV19 - - TGTGCCAGTAGTATGGATCACAGCGATCAGCCCCAGCATTTT CASSMDHSDQPQHF
TRBJ2-2 TRBV20-1 few - TGCAGTGCTAGAGATTATGGATTCGACACCGGGGAGCTGTTTTTT CSARDYGFDTGELFF
TRBJ2-2 TRBV3-1 many - TGTGCCAGCAGCCAAGACATGGGTAGCACCGGGGAGCTGTTTTTT CASSQDMGSTGELFF
TRBJ2-7 TRBV12-3/TRBV12-4 many TRBD1 TGTGCCAGCAGAAAGACAGGGAGCTCCTACGAGCAGTACTTC CASRKTGSSYEQYF
TRBJ1-1 TRBV6-2/TRBV6-3 few - TGTGCCAGCAGTTACGTGAAGGGCCCGAACACTGAAGCTTTCTTT CASSYVKGPNTEAFF
TRBJ2-5 TRBV27 many TRBD1 TGTGCCAGCAGTTTATCGGTGGGACAGGGGATAGAGACCCAGTACTTC CASSLSVGQGIETQYF
TRBJ1-1 TRBV12-5 many - TGTGCTAGTGTCCTGACAGGGAACACTGAAGCTTTCTTT CASVLTGNTEAFF
TRBJ2-5 TRBV5-1 once - TGCGCCAGCAGCTTGGGACAGGTTCTTCACAAGGGCTACCAAGAGACCCAGTACTTC CASSLGQVLHKGYQETQYF
TRBJ2-7 TRBV7-9 few TRBD2 TGTGCCAGCAGCTTAGCAGGGGGGACTAGCGGGAGGAGGGCCTACGAGCAGTACTTC CASSLAGGTSGRRAYEQYF
TRBJ2-7 TRBV6-2/TRBV6-3 - - TGTGCCAGCCCACCACAGGGAACCAGAAAAGGCCACGAGCAGTACTTC CASPPQGTRKGHEQYF
TRBJ2-1 TRBV11-3 many - TGTGCCAGCAGCCAGGGGACTTCGGACCCCTACAATGAGCAGTTCTTC CASSQGTSDPYNEQFF
TRBJ2-7 TRBV11-2 - - TGTGCCAGCAGCTTTCAAGACTTGTCCTACGAGCAGTACTTC CASSFQDLSYEQYF
TRBJ2-1 TRBV30 many TRBD2 TGTGCCTGGGGGGGCGGGACTAGCGGGAGCTCCTACAATGAGCAGTTCTTC CAWGGGTSGSSYNEQFF
TRBJ2-4 TRBV7-9 - TRBD2 TGTGCCAGCAGACCTGGACTAGCGGGAGCCATCATAGCCAAAAACATTCAGTACTTC CASRPGLAGAIIAKNIQYF
TRBJ1-2 TRBV11-2 many TRBD1 TGTGCCAGCAGCTTAGACGGGACAGGGGCTAATGACTTC CASSLDGTGANDF
TRBJ2-5 TRBV6-2/TRBV6-3 - - TGTGCCAGCAGTTACTCGATGGCAGCGTACCAAGAGACCCAGTACTTC CASSYSMAAYQETQYF
TRBJ2-3 TRBV5-1 few TRBD1 TGCGCCAGCAGCTCCACAGGGGGCGGGGGAGATACGCAGTATTTT CASSSTGGGGDTQYF
TRBJ2-3 TRBV28 many - TGTGCCAGCAGTTTAACACGCCGAGAAGCCGGCACAGATACGCAGTATTTT CASSLTRREAGTDTQYF
TRBJ1-5 TRBV28 many - TGTGCCAGCAGTGGATTTCTGGGGGTACAAAGAAGTGGTCAGCCCCAGCATTTT CASSGFLGVQRSGQPQHF
TRBJ1-2 TRBV30 - - TGTGCCTGGAGTGCGGTGGATCCCTATGGCTACACCTTC CAWSAVDPYGYTF